The 32 T cell receptor beta chains in this list originate from one sample, sequenced in a study of blood T cell repertoires in COVID-19. The protocol was immunoSEQ multiplex PCR, while the TCRdb copy is restricted to in-frame clones and leaves out a portion. The top ten hold approximately 1.1% of the sample, which has 120,000 or so clones, 70% to 90% seen once. Sample: peripheral blood. The receptors were gathered from a woman older than 75 with acute or convalescent COVID-19.

This chain links TRBV28 with TRBJ1-1, with D hard to call. CDR3 length: 15 amino acids. V gave up 3 bases and J gave up 3 bases, with 14 bases separating them. Germline CDR1 and CDR2: MDHEN and SYDVKM. CDR3 in DNA: TGTGCCAGCAGTTTCGCGGCAGGAGGGCACACTGAAGCTTTCTTT. It is translated as CASSFAAGGHTEAFF.

The chain employs TRBV5-1 and TRBJ1-2, with TRBD1 matching 12 bases. J was trimmed by 6 bases and V by 0 bases; bases with no gene match: 6. The CDR3 has 16 amino acids. Per germline, CDR1 SGHRS and CDR2 YFSETQ. The CDR3 loop is CASSLAAGQGANGYTF. For the CDR3, the DNA is TGCGCCAGCAGCTTGGCTGCGGGACAGGGGGCTAATGGCTACACCTTC.

The V call is TRBV7-7, the J call TRBJ2-5; D is possibly TRBD1 (6 bases). Per germline, CDR1 SSHAT and CDR2 FNYEAQ (reference sequence). Between the trimmed V and J ends, which lost 5 bases and 1 base, there was a span of 11 bases. The CDR3 is 14 residues long. The CDR3 region has the DNA TGTGCCAGCAGCAAAACAGGGATCCAAGAGACCCAGTACTTC. Its translation: CASSKTGIQETQYF.

The chain recombines TRBV7-8 with TRBJ2-7; a weak D match, TRBD2 (5 bases). The V and J ends lost 1 base and 5 bases respectively, with 12 bases between them. Germline V CDR1 and CDR2: SGHVS, FQNEAQ. The CDR3 extends over 14 amino acids. The DNA for the CDR3 is TGTGCCAGCAGCTTAGGAGGGTACGGGCACGAGCAGTACTTC. Encoded protein: CASSLGGYGHEQYF.

The chain links TRBV9 to TRBJ1-2, with TRBD1 identical over 10 bases. V lost 0 bases to trimming and J lost 5 bases; unmatched junction nucleotides: 4. This CDR3 is 15 amino acids long. CDR1 SGDLS and CDR2 YYNGEE come from the germline V gene. The CDR3 DNA sequence: TGTGCCAGCAGCGTAGGTGGGGACAGGGGATATGGCTACACCTTC. Its protein is CASSVGGDRGYGYTF.

The chain uses TRBV18 and TRBJ2-7; D may be TRBD2 (5 bases). Trimming shortened V by 2 bases and J by 0 bases, and 17 bases separated the two germline ends. The CDR3 consists of 17 residues. Germline values: CDR1 KGHSH, CDR2 LQKENI. The chain's CDR3 is CASSPNRVQRASYEQYF. DNA of the CDR3: TGTGCCAGCTCACCAAATCGAGTTCAGAGGGCCTCCTACGAGCAGTACTTC.

V is TRBV5-5 and J is TRBJ1-6; TRBD1 might be the D (6 bases). Germline V gene data show CDR1 as SGHKS and CDR2 as YYEKEE (reference sequence). V lost 0 bases to trimming and J lost 7 bases, with 11 bases between them. CDR3 length equals 15 residues. In DNA form, the CDR3 reads TGTGCCAGCAGCTTGGCCCGGACAGACAATTCACCCCTCCACTTT. Its protein is CASSLARTDNSPLHF.

V and J are TRBV10-1 and TRBJ2-4, with 7 bases matching TRBD2. Germline-derived CDR1 and CDR2 are WNHNN and SYGVQD (reference sequence). CDR3 length equals 17 residues. CDR3: CAAPAGTSPGAKNIQYF. The CDR3 DNA reads as TGCGCTGCCCCAGCGGGGACGTCTCCTGGGGCCAAAAACATTCAGTACTTC.

The chain employs TRBV27 and TRBJ1-2; 8 bases map to TRBD1. The CDR3 spans 16 residues. Unmatched junction bases numbered 13, after V lost 6 bases and J lost 4 bases. Per germline, CDR1 MNHEY and CDR2 SMNVEV (reference sequence). The CDR3 DNA reads as TGTGCCAGCAGCTCTACTGGACAGGGTACCCTCTATGGCTACACCTTC. Translating gives CASSSTGQGTLYGYTF.

This sequence joins TRBV7-2 and TRBJ2-7; D is ambiguous. Germline V gives CDR1 SGHTA, CDR2 FQGNSA. This CDR3 comprises 15 residues. V was pared by 1 base and J by 1 base, with 11 bases between. The CDR3 here is CASSLGAELSYEQYF. The CDR3 DNA reads as TGTGCCAGCAGCTTAGGGGCAGAGTTGTCCTACGAGCAGTACTTC.

The chain links TRBV3-1 (or the pseudogene TRBV3-2) to TRBJ2-5; 9 bases fit TRBD2. Germline V gene data show CDR1 as LGHDT and CDR2 as YNNKEL (reference sequence). Trimming removed 4 bases from V and 6 bases from J; junction bases left unmatched: 9. This CDR3 has 15 residues. The CDR3 DNA reads as TGTGCCAGCAGCCGGCCCGGACTAGCGTCACAGACCCAGTACTTC. This gives the protein CASSRPGLASQTQYF.

The chain employs TRBV5-1 and TRBJ2-5; 8 bases line up with TRBD1. The germline V gene encodes CDR1 SGHRS and CDR2 YFSETQ. The V gene end was trimmed by 5 bases and the J gene end by 4 bases; junction bases not matched to a gene: 7. CDR3 length: 14 amino acids. The CDR3 is CASSPQQGGETQYF. For the CDR3, the DNA is TGCGCCAGCAGTCCGCAACAGGGGGGAGAGACCCAGTACTTC.

The V and J genes are TRBV2 and TRBJ1-1; D is perhaps TRBD1 (6 bases). Germline V gene sequence: CDR1 SNHLY, CDR2 FYNNEI. The CDR3 has 14 amino acids. The V and J ends lost 7 bases and 0 bases respectively, with 12 bases between them. CDR3 sequence reads: CASKGDTMNTEAFF. The CDR3 DNA follows: TGTGCCAGCAAGGGGGACACCATGAACACTGAAGCTTTCTTT.

V gene TRBV28 combines with J gene TRBJ1-5; a weak D match, TRBD1 (6 bases). There are 14 residues in the CDR3. The germline gives CDR1 MDHEN, CDR2 SYDVKM. Trimming pared 2 bases from V and 5 bases from J, leaving 10 bases between. CDR3 nucleotides: TGTGCCAGCAGTTTAGGTGGGGGCCATCAGCCCCAGCATTTT. Amino acid sequence: CASSLGGGHQPQHF.

The chain combines TRBV20-1 with TRBJ2-7; a possible D gene is TRBD2 (6 bases). The CDR3 loop spans 14 amino acids. Germline V CDR1 and CDR2: DFQATT, SNEGSKA (reference sequence). V was shortened by 3 bases and J by 4 bases, with 16 bases between the two germline ends. The CDR3 nucleotides read TGCAGTGCTAGTGATACCGCCCGGGGGTACGAGCAGTACTTC. Protein: CSASDTARGYEQYF.

V usage is TRBV3-1 (or the pseudogene TRBV3-2) and J usage is TRBJ1-1; tentatively, D is TRBD1 (6 bases). CDR3 length equals 14 residues. CDR1 is LGHDT and CDR2 is YNNKEL in the germline V gene (reference sequence). V was pared by 5 bases and J by 4 bases, with 14 bases between. The CDR3 is CASSAQGSATEAFF. The DNA for the CDR3 is TGTGCCAGCAGCGCCCAGGGGTCTGCCACTGAAGCTTTCTTT.

The chain has TRBV2 and TRBJ2-1; 14 bases are a match to TRBD2. Germline assignment: CDR1 SNHLY and CDR2 FYNNEI. Germline trimming cut 7 bases from V and 8 bases from J; bases unmatched to any gene: 7. CDR3 size: 15 residues. CDR3 nucleotides: TGTGCCAGCATCGAGACTAGCGGGGGGGCTCATGAGCAGTTCTTC. Translated, it gives CASIETSGGAHEQFF.

CDR3 region: CASSPGGAPTWDEAFF. The CDR3 region has the DNA TGTGCCAGCAGCCCGGGGGGGGCCCCTACTTGGGATGAAGCTTTCTTT. This chain uses TRBV11-2 with TRBJ1-1; D might be TRBD1 (6 bases). Trimming took off 5 bases at V and 7 bases at J, with 23 bases between the two ends. This CDR3 has 16 amino acids. Germline CDR1 reads SGHAT; CDR2 reads FQNNGV.

This chain links TRBV4-3 with TRBJ1-4; no reliable D call. V lost 2 bases and J 0 bases, leaving 13 bases between the germline ends. Germline V gene lookup returns CDR1 LGHNA and CDR2 YSLEER. The CDR3 spans 17 residues. The CDR3 spells CASSQRTYQATNEKLFF. The CDR3 DNA reads as TGCGCCAGCAGCCAACGGACTTACCAGGCAACTAATGAAAAACTGTTTTTT.

This chain joins TRBV7-2 and TRBJ2-4, with 9 bases identical to TRBD1. The germline gives CDR1 SGHTA, CDR2 FQGNSA. CDR3 length equals 16 residues. The V and J ends lost 7 bases and 5 bases, in that order; junction bases with no gene match: 12. CDR3 nucleotide sequence: TGTGCCAGCACCGCTTCCTTCCGGGACAGGGAAAACATTCAGTACTTC. Translated, it gives CASTASFRDRENIQYF.

Here the CDR3 reads CASSYSRGQGNEQFF. DNA for the CDR3: TGTGCCAGCAGTTACTCTCGCGGACAGGGAAATGAGCAGTTCTTC. This chain links TRBV6-2 or TRBV6-3 with TRBJ2-1, with 8 positions matching TRBD1. Losses at the gene ends were 0 bases for V and 7 bases for J; bases not matched to a gene: 5. The CDR3 has 15 residues. Germline V lookup: CDR1 MNHEY, CDR2 SVGEGT.

This chain uses TRBV6-2 or TRBV6-3 with TRBJ1-5, with 9 bases lining up with TRBD1. V shed 5 bases and J 1 base; nucleotides not matched to a gene: 6. Germline-derived CDR1 and CDR2 are MNHEY and SVGEGT. CDR3 size: 16 residues. CDR3: CASSGNRGHSNQPQHF. The CDR3 region has the DNA TGTGCCAGCAGTGGTAACAGGGGGCACAGCAATCAGCCCCAGCATTTT.

V usage is TRBV28 and J usage is TRBJ1-3; D possibly corresponds to TRBD1 (5 bases). The CDR3 covers 14 residues. Germline CDR1 reads MDHEN; CDR2 reads SYDVKM. The V end was cut by 4 bases, the J end by 4 bases, with 11 bases between. The chain's CDR3 is CASSYKGLGNTIYF. CDR3 sequence (DNA): TGTGCCAGCAGTTACAAGGGGCTAGGAAACACCATATATTTT. Based on the CDR3 plus reference TRBV28 and TRBJ1-3, the full variable domain is DVKVTQSSRYLVKRTGEKVFLECVQDMDHENMFWYRQDPGLGLRLIYFSYDVKMKEKGDIPEGYSVSREKKERFSLILESASTNQTSMYLCASSYKGLGNTIYFGEGSWLTVV.

V gene TRBV7-2 combines with J gene TRBJ1-2, with TRBD1 identical over 7 bases. V was clipped by 6 bases and J by 5 bases; unmatched bases: 9. The CDR3 runs to 14 residues. Germline CDR1 SGHTA, CDR2 FQGNSA. CDR3 bases: TGTGCCAGCAGACCAGCAGGGGGAAATTATGGCTACACCTTC. Amino acids: CASRPAGGNYGYTF.

The gene calls are TRBV5-1 and TRBJ1-2, with TRBD1 identical over 11 bases. The CDR3 consists of 14 residues. With 3 bases clipped from V and 10 bases from J, the junction kept 8 bases outside the gene matches. CDR1 is SGHRS, CDR2 YFSETQ, per germline. Here the CDR3 reads CASSSGQGASHYTF. CDR3 DNA sequence: TGCGCCAGCAGCTCCGGACAGGGGGCGAGCCACTACACCTTC.

The V gene is TRBV5-4, the J gene TRBJ1-2, with 7 bases fitting TRBD1. The CDR3 is 14 amino acids. J was trimmed by 3 bases and V by 6 bases; bases with no gene match: 8. Per germline, CDR1 SGHNT and CDR2 YYREEE (reference sequence). CDR3 loop: CASTQKTGYYGYTF. CDR3 in DNA: TGTGCCAGCACGCAGAAGACAGGGTACTATGGCTACACCTTC. Full variable domain (missing parts from reference TRBV5-4 and TRBJ1-2): ETGVTQSPTHLIKTRGQQVTLRCSSQSGHNTVSWYQQALGQGPQFIFQYYREEENGRGNFPPRFSGLQFPNYSSELNVNALELDDSALYLCASTQKTGYYGYTFGSGTRLTVV.

V is TRBV4-1 and J is TRBJ2-7, with a tentative D call TRBD1 (6 bases). Germline-derived CDR1 and CDR2 are MGHRA and YSYEKL. V was clipped by 4 bases and J by 2 bases, with 12 bases between them. The CDR3 has 14 amino acids. CDR3 in amino acids: CASSPRTVTYEQYF. The CDR3 region has the DNA TGCGCCAGCAGCCCCCGGACAGTTACCTACGAGCAGTACTTC.

DNA for the CDR3: TGTGCCAGCAGCCAGCGGGAGGGGACCGGGGAGCTGTTTTTT. Translation gives CASSQREGTGELFF. The chain carries TRBV3-1 (or the pseudogene TRBV3-2) and TRBJ2-2, with 9 bases fitting TRBD2. Trimming took 3 bases from V and 5 from J; bases not matched to a gene: 1. CDR1 is LGHDT and CDR2 is YNNKEL in the germline V gene (reference sequence). This CDR3 has 14 amino acids.

The chain has TRBV7-9 and TRBJ2-1; 8 bases fit TRBD1. Germline V gene lookup returns CDR1 SEHNR and CDR2 FQNEAQ (reference sequence). CDR3 length: 17 residues. Unmatched junction bases numbered 17, after V lost 4 bases and J lost 9 bases. The DNA of the CDR3 is TGTGCCAGCAGCTCACTAGACTACAGGGGGGAGGATTTTGAGCAGTTCTTC. Translated, it gives CASSSLDYRGEDFEQFF. Variable domain in full (rest from reference TRBV7-9 and TRBJ2-1): DTGVSQNPRHKITKRGQNVTFRCDPISEHNRLYWYRQTLGQGPEFLTYFQNEAQLEKSRLLSDRFSAERPKGSFSTLEIQRTEQGDSAMYLCASSSLDYRGEDFEQFFGPGTRLTVL.

This chain joins TRBV27 and TRBJ2-7, with 7 bases matching TRBD1. CDR1 and CDR2 (germline): MNHEY, SMNVEV (reference sequence). The CDR3 is 18 residues long. The J segment lost 0 bases and the V segment lost 2 bases, leaving 13 bases of the junction unmatched. The CDR3 region is CASSLRGIRTGSSYEQYF. CDR3 in DNA: TGTGCCAGCAGTTTAAGGGGCATCCGGACAGGCAGCTCCTACGAGCAGTACTTC.

This clone was detected once. V usage is TRBV10-3 and J usage is TRBJ2-1, with 10 bases matching TRBD2. The CDR3 sequence is 15 residues long. Germline V gene sequence: CDR1 ENHRY, CDR2 SYGVKD. The V and J ends lost 4 bases and 2 bases, in that order; junction bases with no gene match: 2. This chain's CDR3 is CAISGTSGTYNEQFF. In nucleotides, the CDR3 is TGTGCCATCAGTGGGACTAGCGGAACCTACAATGAGCAGTTCTTC.

The chain recombines TRBV9 with TRBJ1-6; a weak D match, TRBD1 (5 bases). Trimming removed 2 bases from V and 7 bases from J, with 7 bases in between. This CDR3 is built from 13 residues. The germline V gene encodes CDR1 SGDLS and CDR2 YYNGEE. CDR3 nucleotide sequence: TGTGCCAGCAGCGTGGGGGGGAATTCACCCCTCCACTTT. Protein sequence: CASSVGGNSPLHF.